Following are 14 T cell receptor beta chains from one sample sequenced in a study of T cell changes during pregnancy in multiple sclerosis (dated by TCRdb to the late 2010s). Library construction relied on the immunoSEQ multiplex PCR assay. The clones in this table, taken by TCRdb from immuneACCESS, are in-frame only. Not every clone is retained; where verified, under half of the shortfall comes from an unresolved V gene, and the cause of the rest is unknown. Across this sample there are tens of thousands of clones, with about nine tenths seen only once. The ten largest clonotypes hold less than 2.5% of the sample. The specimen comprised peripheral blood, sampled in the first trimester of pregnancy. All receptors derive from a female donor with multiple sclerosis, enrolled in a pregnancy study.

V and J are TRBV2 and TRBJ2-7, with TRBD1 matching over 8 bases. The V gene end was trimmed by 4 bases and the J gene end by 2 bases; junction bases not matched to a gene: 7. CDR3 length equals 15 residues. Germline CDR1 and CDR2: SNHLY and FYNNEI. Here the CDR3 reads CASSGQGTPTYEQYF. CDR3 sequence (DNA): TGTGCCAGCAGTGGACAGGGGACACCCACCTACGAGCAGTACTTC.

This chain uses TRBV9 with TRBJ2-1, with 11 positions matching TRBD2. The length of the CDR3 is 17 residues. The V gene's germline CDR1 is SGDLS and CDR2 YYNGEE. V shed 3 bases, J shed 8 bases, and the junction held 13 bases outside the gene matches. The CDR3 sequence is CASSAFTGTSGVDEQFF. For the CDR3, the DNA is TGTGCCAGCAGCGCCTTTACCGGGACTAGCGGTGTCGATGAGCAGTTCTTC.

The chain's CDR3 is CAISEPGQKPKNYGYTF. CDR3 coding DNA: TGTGCCATCAGTGAGCCCGGACAGAAACCAAAAAACTATGGCTACACCTTC. V and J are TRBV10-3 and TRBJ1-2; a weak D match, TRBD1 (6 bases). Germline values: CDR1 ENHRY, CDR2 SYGVKD. CDR3 length: 17 residues. V dropped 2 bases and J dropped 2 bases, with 18 bases sitting between them.

The chain has TRBV15 and TRBJ2-3; D is unclear. The V gene's germline CDR1 is LNHNV and CDR2 YYDKDF (reference sequence). The CDR3 spans 14 residues. V was cut by 1 base and J by 5 bases, with 10 bases left in between. The CDR3 sequence is CATSRVRTQDTQYF. CDR3 sequence (DNA): TGTGCCACCAGCAGAGTCCGTACTCAAGATACGCAGTATTTT.

The chain is built from TRBV9 and TRBJ2-1; D gene unclear. The V gene's germline CDR1 is SGDLS and CDR2 YYNGEE. This CDR3 is built from 15 residues. V lost 4 bases, J lost 1 base, and 12 bases lay in between. The CDR3 protein is CASSPLPTSYNEQFF. The CDR3 DNA sequence: TGTGCCAGCAGCCCCCTCCCTACGTCCTACAATGAGCAGTTCTTC.

This chain connects TRBV7-9 to TRBJ2-3; D is unresolved. The CDR3 length is 12 residues. Germline loops: CDR1 SEHNR, CDR2 FQNEAQ (reference sequence). V lost 4 bases to trimming and J lost 2 bases, with 4 bases between them. In DNA, the CDR3 is TGTGCCAGCAGCTCTCTCACAGATACGCAGTATTTT. It codes for CASSSLTDTQYF.

The chain joins TRBV2 to TRBJ2-1; 12 nucleotides match TRBD2. V was pared by 6 bases and J by 6 bases, with 12 bases of the junction left unmatched. The CDR3 has 17 amino acids. Germline-derived CDR1 and CDR2 are SNHLY and FYNNEI. The CDR3 region is CASRDYDLAGGPNEQFF. CDR3 bases: TGTGCCAGCAGGGACTACGACCTAGCGGGAGGGCCCAATGAGCAGTTCTTC.

The chain uses TRBV18 and TRBJ1-4, with D unclear. The CDR3 spans 14 residues. V was trimmed by 3 bases and J by 2 bases, leaving 7 bases between them. Germline CDR1 and CDR2: KGHSH and LQKENI. The CDR3 is CASSPGGTNEKLFF. CDR3 bases: TGTGCCAGCTCACCCGGAGGGACTAATGAAAAACTGTTTTTT.

The chain recombines TRBV7-3 with TRBJ2-5; 9 bases are shared with TRBD2. Germline trimming cut 2 bases from V and 5 bases from J; bases unmatched to any gene: 12. Germline-derived CDR1 and CDR2 are SGHTA and FQGTGA. CDR3 size: 17 residues. CDR3 amino acids: CASSLGVLAGTSETQYF. CDR3 nucleotide sequence: TGTGCCAGCAGCTTAGGGGTCCTAGCGGGAACCTCGGAGACCCAGTACTTC. The variable domain in full, with the rest retrieved from reference TRBV7-3 and TRBJ2-5, is GAGVSQTPSNKVTEKGKYVELRCDPISGHTALYWYRQSLGQGPEFLIYFQGTGAADDSGLPNDRFFAVRPEGSVSTLKIQRTERGDSAVYLCASSLGVLAGTSETQYFGPGTRLLVL.

The chain links TRBV4-3 to TRBJ2-1, with a tentative D call TRBD2 (6 bases). The CDR3 contains 14 residues. Trimming left V 0 bases short and J 4 bases short, with 7 bases between. Germline CDR1 and CDR2: LGHNA and YSLEER. CDR3 nucleotides: TGCGCCAGCAGCCAAGAACGGGAGTACAATGAGCAGTTCTTC. As protein: CASSQEREYNEQFF.

This clone occurred a few times. The V and J genes are TRBV6-4 and TRBJ2-2; maybe TRBD2 (6 bases). This CDR3 has 14 residues. The germline V and J ends were trimmed by 9 bases and 2 bases, with 13 bases remaining between them. CDR1 is MRHNA and CDR2 is SNTAGT in the germline V gene. The CDR3 here is CASSGTLNTGELFF. CDR3 nucleotides: TGTGCCAGTTCCGGGACTCTAAACACCGGGGAGCTGTTTTTT.

The rearrangement links TRBV27 to TRBJ1-2; no firm D call. CDR3 length: 13 amino acids. V shed 5 bases and J shed 1 base, with 8 bases lying between them. Per the germline V gene, CDR1 is MNHEY and CDR2 is SMNVEV (reference sequence). The CDR3 coding sequence is TGTGCCAGCAGTATCACAGTTAACTATGGCTACACCTTC. Protein: CASSITVNYGYTF.

This clone was recorded a few times. This sequence joins TRBV7-9 and TRBJ2-1, with a tentative D call TRBD2 (5 bases). V was trimmed by 4 bases and J by 4 bases, leaving 11 bases between them. CDR3 length: 14 amino acids. Germline-derived CDR1 and CDR2 are SEHNR and FQNEAQ (reference sequence). This chain's CDR3 is CASSSDWQYNEQFF. CDR3 in DNA: TGTGCCAGCAGCTCGGACTGGCAGTACAATGAGCAGTTCTTC. The full variable domain, in which reference TRBV7-9 and TRBJ2-1 provide the parts outside the CDR3, is DTGVSQNPRHKITKRGQNVTFRCDPISEHNRLYWYRQTLGQGPEFLTYFQNEAQLEKSRLLSDRFSAERPKGSFSTLEIQRTEQGDSAMYLCASSSDWQYNEQFFGPGTRLTVL.

DNA for the CDR3: TGTGCCAGCAGATCTATTCTCGCGAGGAGTGGGGAGCAGTACTTC. Residues: CASRSILARSGEQYF. This chain joins TRBV6-5 and TRBJ2-7; D not certain. The germline V gene has CDR1 MNHEY and CDR2 SVGAGI. Between the trimmed V and J ends, which lost 6 bases and 7 bases, there was a span of 22 bases. The length of the CDR3 is 15 residues.